Listed below are T cell receptor beta chains from one sample, sequenced in a study of response to subunit inactivated influenza vaccine. Via MiXCR, TCRdb re-called the RT-PCR reads, giving one row per CDR3 protein. The sample shows 500,000 to 550,000 distinct CDR3 sequences, 20% to 25% of them seen only once. The same sample was also studied in work on T cells expressing NK-cell markers.

Material: CD4+ T cells sorted from PBMCs, obtained about 13 days after vaccination. These receptors all stem from a man in his fifties who received an inactivated influenza vaccine. Both conserved end residues are part of each CDR3. The D gene is left open where the match is weak. Clone size, where shown, is once, few, many, or a class for clones that have expanded.

j_gene: TRBJ2-1
d_gene: NA
abundance: NA
v_gene: TRBV5-5
CDR3aa: CASSLREINEQFF
CDR3nt: TGTGCCAGCAGCTTGCGGGAAATCAATGAGCAGTTCTTC

j_gene: TRBJ2-1
d_gene: NA
abundance: few
v_gene: TRBV12-3/TRBV12-4
CDR3aa: CASMGGPGEQFF
CDR3nt: TGTGCCAGCATGGGGGGGCCTGGTGAGCAGTTCTTC

j_gene: TRBJ2-7
d_gene: TRBD2
abundance: few
v_gene: TRBV12-3/TRBV12-4
CDR3aa: CASSLNGGDYFYEQYF
CDR3nt: TGTGCCAGCAGTTTAAATGGTGGGGACTATTTCTACGAGCAGTACTTC

j_gene: TRBJ1-4
d_gene: NA
abundance: NA
v_gene: TRBV28
CDR3aa: CASSLLVDTNEKLFF
CDR3nt: TGTGCCAGCAGTTTATTAGTGGACACTAATGAAAAACTGTTTTTT

j_gene: TRBJ2-1
d_gene: NA
abundance: NA
v_gene: TRBV24-1
CDR3aa: CATSTGREQFF
CDR3nt: TGTGCCACCAGTACAGGCCGCGAGCAGTTCTTC

j_gene: TRBJ2-2
d_gene: TRBD1
abundance: NA
v_gene: TRBV5-4
CDR3aa: CASSLVGGDTGELFF
CDR3nt: TGTGCCAGCAGCTTAGTAGGGGGCGACACCGGGGAGCTGTTTTTT

j_gene: TRBJ1-1
d_gene: NA
abundance: NA
v_gene: TRBV5-5
CDR3aa: CASSLGTFEAFF
CDR3nt: TGTGCCAGCAGCTTGGGGACGTTTGAAGCTTTCTTT

j_gene: TRBJ2-3
d_gene: NA
abundance: NA
v_gene: TRBV12-3/TRBV12-4
CDR3aa: CASSLEGTLTDTQYF
CDR3nt: TGTGCCAGCAGTTTAGAGGGGACTCTCACAGATACGCAGTATTTT

j_gene: TRBJ1-2
d_gene: NA
abundance: many
v_gene: TRBV28
CDR3aa: CASSLSRNYGYTF
CDR3nt: TGTGCCAGCAGTTTATCGAGGAACTATGGCTACACCTTC

j_gene: TRBJ2-5
d_gene: NA
abundance: NA
v_gene: TRBV7-2
CDR3aa: CASSGVEETQYF
CDR3nt: TGTGCCAGCAGCGGTGTCGAGGAGACCCAGTACTTC

j_gene: TRBJ2-7
d_gene: TRBD1
abundance: NA
v_gene: TRBV20-1
CDR3aa: CSARVSGTGGREQYF
CDR3nt: TGCAGTGCTAGAGTTTCTGGGACAGGCGGTCGGGAGCAGTACTTC

j_gene: TRBJ1-4
d_gene: NA
abundance: NA
v_gene: TRBV7-8
CDR3aa: CASSYNAQGKLFF
CDR3nt: TGTGCCAGCAGCTATAACGCTCAGGGGAAACTGTTTTTT

j_gene: TRBJ2-7
d_gene: NA
abundance: NA
v_gene: TRBV20-1
CDR3aa: CSASDRIYEQYF
CDR3nt: TGCAGTGCTAGTGACAGGATCTACGAGCAGTACTTC

j_gene: TRBJ2-1
d_gene: TRBD2
abundance: NA
v_gene: TRBV12-3/TRBV12-4
CDR3aa: CASSYRVAAGANYNEQFF
CDR3nt: TGTGCCAGCAGCTACAGGGTAGCAGCGGGAGCTAACTACAATGAGCAGTTCTTC

j_gene: TRBJ1-1
d_gene: NA
abundance: few
v_gene: TRBV4-3
CDR3aa: CASSPDAAADTEAFF
CDR3nt: TGCGCCAGCAGCCCCGACGCGGCAGCCGACACTGAAGCTTTCTTT

j_gene: TRBJ1-2
d_gene: TRBD1
abundance: few
v_gene: TRBV19
CDR3aa: CAARPRGEMVYTF
CDR3nt: TGTGCCGCACGCCCCAGGGGGGAGATGGTCTACACCTTC

j_gene: TRBJ1-6
d_gene: NA
abundance: NA
v_gene: TRBV19
CDR3aa: CASSMAGTLNSPLHF
CDR3nt: TGTGCCAGTAGTATGGCCGGGACCTTGAATTCACCCCTCCACTTT

j_gene: TRBJ2-2
d_gene: NA
abundance: few
v_gene: TRBV4-3
CDR3aa: CASSQVVTGELFF
CDR3nt: TGCGCCAGCAGCCAAGTAGTAACCGGGGAGCTGTTTTTT

j_gene: TRBJ1-2
d_gene: NA
abundance: few
v_gene: TRBV10-3
CDR3aa: CAISPIGGVGYTF
CDR3nt: TGTGCCATCAGCCCTATCGGGGGCGTCGGCTACACCTTC

j_gene: TRBJ2-1
d_gene: TRBD2
abundance: NA
v_gene: TRBV7-9
CDR3aa: CASSLASWTSGSEQFF
CDR3nt: TGTGCCAGCAGCTTAGCATCCTGGACTAGCGGGAGTGAGCAGTTCTTC

j_gene: TRBJ1-5
d_gene: TRBD1
abundance: NA
v_gene: TRBV15
CDR3aa: CATSKGQGAHSNQPQHF
CDR3nt: TGTGCCACCAGCAAAGGACAGGGGGCGCATAGCAATCAGCCCCAGCATTTT

j_gene: TRBJ2-3
d_gene: TRBD2
abundance: NA
v_gene: TRBV20-1
CDR3aa: CSASPMRERTDTQYF
CDR3nt: TGCAGTGCTAGTCCAATGCGGGAGCGCACAGATACGCAGTATTTT

j_gene: TRBJ1-6
d_gene: TRBD1
abundance: NA
v_gene: TRBV5-1
CDR3aa: CASSLEGATLHF
CDR3nt: TGCGCCAGCAGCTTGGAGGGGGCCACCCTCCACTTT

j_gene: TRBJ2-7
d_gene: NA
abundance: few
v_gene: TRBV6-5
CDR3aa: CASSYSILGITYEQYF
CDR3nt: TGTGCCAGCAGTTACTCGATTCTTGGCATTACCTACGAGCAGTACTTC

j_gene: TRBJ2-7
d_gene: TRBD1
abundance: few
v_gene: TRBV20-1
CDR3aa: CSALMGQGYEQYF
CDR3nt: TGCAGCGCCCTGATGGGACAGGGTTACGAGCAGTACTTC

j_gene: TRBJ2-7
d_gene: TRBD2
abundance: few
v_gene: TRBV10-3
CDR3aa: CAIRSGTSGYEQYF
CDR3nt: TGTGCCATCAGGTCCGGGACTAGCGGGTACGAGCAGTACTTC

j_gene: TRBJ2-2
d_gene: NA
abundance: few
v_gene: TRBV11-2
CDR3aa: CASSPPWGRGNTGELFF
CDR3nt: TGTGCCAGCAGCCCCCCCTGGGGGCGGGGGAACACCGGGGAGCTGTTTTTT

j_gene: TRBJ2-2
d_gene: NA
abundance: many
v_gene: TRBV5-4
CDR3aa: CASSVGQRTGELFF
CDR3nt: TGTGCCAGCAGCGTAGGACAGCGCACCGGGGAGCTGTTTTTT